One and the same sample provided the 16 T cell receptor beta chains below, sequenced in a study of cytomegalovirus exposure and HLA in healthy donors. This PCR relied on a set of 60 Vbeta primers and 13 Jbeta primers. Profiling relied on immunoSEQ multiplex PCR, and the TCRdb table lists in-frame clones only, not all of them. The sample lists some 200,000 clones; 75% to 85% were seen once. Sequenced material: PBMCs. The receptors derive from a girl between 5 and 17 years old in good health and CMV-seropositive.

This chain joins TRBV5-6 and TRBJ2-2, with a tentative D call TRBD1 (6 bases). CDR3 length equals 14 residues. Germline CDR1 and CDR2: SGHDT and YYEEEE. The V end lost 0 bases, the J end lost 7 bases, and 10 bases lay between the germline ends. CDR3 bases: TGTGCCAGCAGCTTGGACAGGGTCAGCGGGGAGCTGTTTTTT. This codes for CASSLDRVSGELFF.

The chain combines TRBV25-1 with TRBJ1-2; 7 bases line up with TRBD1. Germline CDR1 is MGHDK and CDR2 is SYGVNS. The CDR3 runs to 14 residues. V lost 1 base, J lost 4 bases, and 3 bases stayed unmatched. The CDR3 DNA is TGTGCCAGCAGTGAATTCGGGACAGTCTATGGCTACACCTTC. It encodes CASSEFGTVYGYTF.

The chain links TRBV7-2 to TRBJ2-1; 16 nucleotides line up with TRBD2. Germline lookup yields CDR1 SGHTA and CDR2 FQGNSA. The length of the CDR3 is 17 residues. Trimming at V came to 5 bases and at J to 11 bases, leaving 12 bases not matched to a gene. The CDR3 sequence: CASSPRGTSGGAVQQFF. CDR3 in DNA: TGTGCCAGCAGCCCAAGAGGGACTAGCGGGGGGGCTGTTCAGCAGTTCTTC.

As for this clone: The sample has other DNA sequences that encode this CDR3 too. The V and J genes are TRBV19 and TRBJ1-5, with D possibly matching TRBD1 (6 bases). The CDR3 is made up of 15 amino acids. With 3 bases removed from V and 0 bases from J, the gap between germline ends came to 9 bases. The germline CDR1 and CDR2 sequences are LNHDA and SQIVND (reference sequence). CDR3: CASSIGGRSNQPQHF. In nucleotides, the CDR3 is TGTGCCAGTAGTATCGGGGGGCGTAGCAATCAGCCCCAGCATTTT.

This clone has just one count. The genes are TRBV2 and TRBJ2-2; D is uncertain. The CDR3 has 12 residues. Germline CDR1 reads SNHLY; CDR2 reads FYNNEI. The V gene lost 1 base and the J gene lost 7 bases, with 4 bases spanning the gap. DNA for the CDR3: TGTGCCAGCAGTGAAGATATCGGGGAGCTGTTTTTT. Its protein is CASSEDIGELFF.

The CDR3 sequence is CASSPGALTGGTGELFF. CDR3 DNA sequence: TGTGCCAGCAGCCCCGGGGCCTTAACCGGGGGAACCGGGGAGCTGTTTTTT. This chain uses TRBV5-6 with TRBJ2-2; D is perhaps TRBD2 (6 bases). CDR1 is SGHDT and CDR2 is YYEEEE in the germline V gene. The germline V and J ends were trimmed by 4 bases and 5 bases, with 21 bases remaining between them. The CDR3 spans 17 residues.

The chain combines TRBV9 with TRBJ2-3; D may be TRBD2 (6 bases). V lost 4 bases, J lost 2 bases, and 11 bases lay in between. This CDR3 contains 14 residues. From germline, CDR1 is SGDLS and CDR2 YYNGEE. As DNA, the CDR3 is TGTGCCAGCAGCATAGGGACTTACACAGATACGCAGTATTTT. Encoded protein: CASSIGTYTDTQYF.

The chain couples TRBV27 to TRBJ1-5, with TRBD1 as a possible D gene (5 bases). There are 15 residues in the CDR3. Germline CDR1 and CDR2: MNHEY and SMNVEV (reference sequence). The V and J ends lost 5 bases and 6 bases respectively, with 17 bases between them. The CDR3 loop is CASSAAGRGAQPQHF. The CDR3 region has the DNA TGTGCCAGCAGTGCCGCTGGGAGGGGAGCTCAGCCCCAGCATTTT.

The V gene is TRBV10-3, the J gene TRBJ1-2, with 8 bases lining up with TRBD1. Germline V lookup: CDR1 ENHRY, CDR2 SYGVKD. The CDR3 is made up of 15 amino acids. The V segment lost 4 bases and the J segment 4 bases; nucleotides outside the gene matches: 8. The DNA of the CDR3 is TGTGCCATCAGTGCTAAAGGACAGGGCTCCTATGGCTACACCTTC. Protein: CAISAKGQGSYGYTF.

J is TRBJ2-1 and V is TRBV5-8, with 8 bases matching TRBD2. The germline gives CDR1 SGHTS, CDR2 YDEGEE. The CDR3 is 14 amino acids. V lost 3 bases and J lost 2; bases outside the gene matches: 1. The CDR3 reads CASSSSGPYNEQFF. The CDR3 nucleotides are TGTGCCAGCAGCTCTAGCGGGCCCTACAATGAGCAGTTCTTC.

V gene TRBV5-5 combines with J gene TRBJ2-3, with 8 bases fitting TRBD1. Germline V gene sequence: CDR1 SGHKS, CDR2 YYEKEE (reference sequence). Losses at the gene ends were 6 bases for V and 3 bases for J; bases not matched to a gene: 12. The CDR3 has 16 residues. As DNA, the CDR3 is TGTGCCAGCACCGAACTCAGGGGGCTCGGAACAGATACGCAGTATTTT. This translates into CASTELRGLGTDTQYF.

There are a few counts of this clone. CDR3 region: CASSLAPGQGGSPLHF. DNA of the CDR3: TGTGCCAGCAGCTTAGCCCCGGGACAGGGAGGTTCACCCCTCCACTTT. V usage is TRBV7-9 and J usage is TRBJ1-6, with 9 bases fitting TRBD1. V lost 0 bases, J lost 9 bases, and 6 bases stayed unmatched. The CDR3 loop spans 16 amino acids. CDR1 and CDR2 (germline): SEHNR, FQNEAQ (reference sequence).

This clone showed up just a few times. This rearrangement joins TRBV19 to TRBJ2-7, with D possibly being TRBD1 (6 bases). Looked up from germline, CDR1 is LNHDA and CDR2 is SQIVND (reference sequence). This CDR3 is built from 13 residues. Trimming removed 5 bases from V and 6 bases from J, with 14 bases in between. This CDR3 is CASSGQGFAEQYF. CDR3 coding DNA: TGTGCCAGTAGTGGGCAGGGGTTTGCCGAGCAGTACTTC. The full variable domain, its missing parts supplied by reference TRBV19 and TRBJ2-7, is DGGITQSPKYLFRKEGQNVTLSCEQNLNHDAMYWYRQDPGQGLRLIYYSQIVNDFQKGDIAEGYSVSREKKESFPLTVTSAQKNPTAFYLCASSGQGFAEQYFGPGTRLTVT.

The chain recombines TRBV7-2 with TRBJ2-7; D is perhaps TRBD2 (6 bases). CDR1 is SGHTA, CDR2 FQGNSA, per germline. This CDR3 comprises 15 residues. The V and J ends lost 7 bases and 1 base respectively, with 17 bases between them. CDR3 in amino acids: CASTRGYRFSYEQYF. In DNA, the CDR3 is TGTGCCAGCACCCGGGGGTACAGGTTTTCCTACGAGCAGTACTTC.

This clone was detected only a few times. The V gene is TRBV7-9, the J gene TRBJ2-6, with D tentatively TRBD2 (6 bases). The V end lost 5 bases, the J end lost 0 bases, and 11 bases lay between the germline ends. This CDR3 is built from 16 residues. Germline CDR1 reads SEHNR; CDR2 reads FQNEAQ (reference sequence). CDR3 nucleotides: TGTGCCAGCAGCCAGGGACTGTACTCTGGGGCCAACGTCCTGACTTTC. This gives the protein CASSQGLYSGANVLTF.

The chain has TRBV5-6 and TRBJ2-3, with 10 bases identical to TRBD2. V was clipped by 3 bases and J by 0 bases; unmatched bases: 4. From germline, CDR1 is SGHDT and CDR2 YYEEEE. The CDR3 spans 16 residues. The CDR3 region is CASSWSGGDSTDTQYF. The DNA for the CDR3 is TGTGCCAGCAGCTGGAGCGGGGGGGATAGCACAGATACGCAGTATTTT.